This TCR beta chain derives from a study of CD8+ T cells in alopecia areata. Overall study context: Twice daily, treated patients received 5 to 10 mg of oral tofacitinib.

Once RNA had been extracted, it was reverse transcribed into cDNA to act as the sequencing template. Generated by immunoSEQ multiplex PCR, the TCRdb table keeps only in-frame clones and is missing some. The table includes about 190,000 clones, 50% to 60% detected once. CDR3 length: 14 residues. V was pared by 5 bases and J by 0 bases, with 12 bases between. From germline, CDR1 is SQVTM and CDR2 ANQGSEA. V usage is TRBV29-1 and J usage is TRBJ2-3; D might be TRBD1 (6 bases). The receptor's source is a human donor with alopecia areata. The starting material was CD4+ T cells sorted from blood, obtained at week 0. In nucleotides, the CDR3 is TGCAGCGTTAACAGAGGACAGAGCACAGATACGCAGTATTTT. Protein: CSVNRGQSTDTQYF.